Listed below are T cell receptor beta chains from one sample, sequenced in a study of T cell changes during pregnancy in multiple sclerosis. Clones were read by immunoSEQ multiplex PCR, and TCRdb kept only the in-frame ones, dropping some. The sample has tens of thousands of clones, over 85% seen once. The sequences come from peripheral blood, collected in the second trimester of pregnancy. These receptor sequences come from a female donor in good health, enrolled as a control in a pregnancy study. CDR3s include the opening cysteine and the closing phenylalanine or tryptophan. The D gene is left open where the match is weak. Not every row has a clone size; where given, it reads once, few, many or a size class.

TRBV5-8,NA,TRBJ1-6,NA,CASSLGVPPLHF,TGTGCCAGCAGCCTGGGCGTACCTCCCCTCCACTTT
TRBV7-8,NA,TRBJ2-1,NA,CASSFNPGNEQFF,TGTGCCAGCAGCTTTAATCCGGGCAATGAGCAGTTCTTC
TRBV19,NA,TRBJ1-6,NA,CASSRTQTNSPLHF,TGTGCCAGTAGTAGGACACAAACGAATTCACCCCTCCACTTT
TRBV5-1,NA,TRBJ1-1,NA,CASSLAGAGITEAFF,TGCGCCAGCAGCTTGGCAGGGGCAGGGATAACTGAAGCTTTCTTT
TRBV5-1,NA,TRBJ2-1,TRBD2,CASSSGLAGGNEQFF,TGCGCCAGCAGCTCTGGACTAGCGGGGGGAAATGAGCAGTTCTTC
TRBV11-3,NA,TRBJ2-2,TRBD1,CASSIRDSPNGELFF,TGTGCCAGCAGCATTAGGGACAGCCCCAACGGGGAGCTGTTTTTT
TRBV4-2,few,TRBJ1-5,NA,CASSQPTGIDQPQHF,TGTGCCAGCAGCCAGCCAACAGGGATTGATCAGCCCCAGCATTTT
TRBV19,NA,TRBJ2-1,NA,CASTTPGRVSYNEQFF,TGTGCCAGTACGACCCCGGGGAGAGTCTCCTACAATGAGCAGTTCTTC
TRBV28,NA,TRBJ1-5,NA,CASSPSTLFRGGQPQHF,TGTGCCAGCAGTCCCTCCACGCTTTTCAGGGGCGGTCAGCCCCAGCATTTT
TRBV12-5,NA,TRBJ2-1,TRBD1,CASGLGARRHLRTGQFF,TGTGCTAGTGGTTTAGGAGCTCGACGCCATTTAAGGACAGGGCAGTTCTTC
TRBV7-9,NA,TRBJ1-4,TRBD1,CASSRTRDRSTNEKLFF,TGTGCCAGCAGTCGAACCCGGGACAGATCAACTAATGAAAAACTGTTTTTT
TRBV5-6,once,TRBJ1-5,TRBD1,CASSPDRGVGGPQHF,TGTGCCAGCAGTCCGGACAGGGGAGTAGGAGGGCCCCAGCATTTT
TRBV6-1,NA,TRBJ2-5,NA,CASSEGIQDRARETQYF,TGTGCCAGCAGTGAAGGAATCCAGGACAGAGCCAGGGAGACCCAGTACTTC
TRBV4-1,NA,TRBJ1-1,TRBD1,CASSQDPDREDTEAFF,TGCGCCAGCAGCCAAGATCCCGACAGGGAAGACACTGAAGCTTTCTTT
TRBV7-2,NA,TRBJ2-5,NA,CASSLRPLEVKETQYF,TGTGCCAGCAGCTTAAGGCCTCTAGAAGTAAAAGAGACCCAGTACTTC
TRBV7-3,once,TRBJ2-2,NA,CASGRANTGELFF,TGTGCCAGTGGGCGGGCTAACACCGGGGAGCTGTTTTTT